These T cell receptor beta chains were read from a single sample in a study of shared clonotypes between healthy human individuals. The data were produced by immunoSEQ multiplex PCR, yet TCRdb's version contains in-frame clones alone and is incomplete. The sample contains millions of clones, about 93% of which appear only once. Source material: naive CD8+ T cells from PBMCs. These receptors all come from a man between 18 and 35 years old in good health. Some clones in this sample may be carry-over from other donors' samples. Each CDR3 is given with its conserved first and last residue. The D gene is left open where the match is weak.

v_call: TRBV4-1
d_call: NA
cdr3_length: 15
j_call: TRBJ2-1
cdr3_aa: CASSHVLAGNNEQFF
cdr3_nt: TGCGCCAGCAGCCACGTGTTGGCGGGCAACAATGAGCAGTTCTTC

v_call: TRBV13
d_call: NA
cdr3_length: 14
j_call: TRBJ2-7
cdr3_aa: CASSFLASSYEQYF
cdr3_nt: TGTGCCAGCAGCTTTTTGGCTAGCTCCTACGAGCAGTACTTC

v_call: TRBV29-1
d_call: NA
cdr3_length: 14
j_call: TRBJ2-7
cdr3_aa: CSVELHGLAYEQYF
cdr3_nt: TGCAGCGTTGAGCTTCACGGGCTAGCGTACGAGCAGTACTTC

v_call: TRBV16
d_call: NA
cdr3_length: 15
j_call: TRBJ1-2
cdr3_aa: CASSQSMGGGNGYTF
cdr3_nt: TGTGCCAGCAGCCAATCGATGGGAGGGGGAAATGGCTACACCTTC

v_call: TRBV11-2
d_call: TRBD2
cdr3_length: 15
j_call: TRBJ2-7
cdr3_aa: CASSLFAGGTYEQYF
cdr3_nt: TGTGCCAGCAGCTTATTTGCGGGGGGGACCTACGAGCAGTACTTC

v_call: TRBV6-1
d_call: TRBD1
cdr3_length: 15
j_call: TRBJ1-2
cdr3_aa: CASSETPGQIYGYTF
cdr3_nt: TGTGCCAGCAGTGAAACTCCGGGACAGATTTATGGCTACACCTTC

v_call: TRBV18
d_call: NA
cdr3_length: 13
j_call: TRBJ1-5
cdr3_aa: CASSPAPDQPQHF
cdr3_nt: TGTGCCAGCTCACCGGCACCAGATCAGCCCCAGCATTTT

v_call: TRBV25-1
d_call: NA
cdr3_length: 13
j_call: TRBJ2-7
cdr3_aa: CASSEGRPYEQYF
cdr3_nt: TGTGCCAGCAGTGAAGGTCGGCCCTACGAGCAGTACTTC

v_call: TRBV6-5
d_call: NA
cdr3_length: 13
j_call: TRBJ2-7
cdr3_aa: CASSYGESYEQYF
cdr3_nt: TGTGCCAGCAGTTATGGGGAGTCCTACGAGCAGTACTTC

v_call: TRBV7-9
d_call: NA
cdr3_length: 15
j_call: TRBJ2-7
cdr3_aa: CASSLPLTPIYEQYF
cdr3_nt: TGTGCCAGCAGCTTACCTCTAACACCTATCTACGAGCAGTACTTC

v_call: TRBV5-1
d_call: NA
cdr3_length: 15
j_call: TRBJ1-1
cdr3_aa: CASSLVPAENTEAFF
cdr3_nt: TGCGCCAGCAGCTTGGTTCCGGCCGAGAACACTGAAGCTTTCTTT